This T cell receptor (beta chain) was captured by sequencing in a study of monozygotic twins with inflammatory bowel disease. Study conclusions and caveats: Especially with disease activity, IBD patients had fewer clonotypes in common with others than healthy twins did.

The CDR3 contains 13 residues. Germline values: CDR1 MGHRA, CDR2 YSYEKL. Of note for this clonotype: Its antigen is unidentified.

Researchers put TCRalpha and TCRbeta cDNA through two nested PCRs lasting approximately 17 and 9 cycles. TCRdb reprocessed the 5' RACE reads and keeps a single row for each CDR3 protein, giving no DNA. The table for this sample gives some 450,000 distinct CDR3 sequences. The sequence derives from a human donor with ulcerative colitis or Crohn's disease, or a healthy co-twin of an affected twin (not recorded which). This chain connects TRBV4-1 to TRBJ2-7; with no DNA, the TCRdb D assignment of TRBD1 cannot be verified. Sample: blood. The CDR3 sequence: CASSPAGRNEQYF.